This T cell receptor beta chain comes out of a study of blood T cell repertoires in COVID-19. Authors' processing steps: Nucleated cell number was recorded as an estimate derived from reference gene primer amplification. Repertoires were generated with immunoSEQ multiplex PCR, while TCRdb's copy carries only in-frame clones and drops some. V, J and clone size are those of that table, while D and trimming were read from the DNA. The table records roughly 500,000 clones, roughly nine tenths of them present only once. Symptom resolution, clearance, or two negative PCRs marked the recovered donors of Cohort 3. V lost 1 base to trimming and J lost 5 bases, with 18 bases between them. The CDR3 consists of 16 residues. Germline V gene data show CDR1 as SGHRS and CDR2 as YFSETQ.

The receptor was isolated from a woman aged 55-75 years who had recovered from COVID-19. Sequenced sample: PBMCs or T cells enriched from blood (not recorded which). This chain connects TRBV5-1 to TRBJ2-5; D possibly corresponds to TRBD1 (5 bases). DNA of the CDR3: TGCGCCAGCAGCTTGTCCCCTTTTCCAGGGTCCGAGACCCAGTACTTC. Protein sequence: CASSLSPFPGSETQYF.